This TCR beta chain came from a study of T-cell memory formation after mild COVID-19. General observations from the study: Clones that shrank (day 15 to 85) were balanced CD4/CD8, whereas later expanders leaned CD4+. SARS-CoV-2 specificity was not confirmed for second-wave clones peaking on day 37. Shrinking CD4+ clones were chiefly CM and EM; CD8+ ones were chiefly EMRA.

Germline V lookup: CDR1 WSHSY, CDR2 SAAADI. The length of the CDR3 is 12 residues. Trimming took 4 bases from V and 8 from J, leaving 9 bases between them. A few counts support this clonotype. What it recognizes is unknown. TCRdb reanalysed the 5' RACE reads using MiXCR and keeps one entry per CDR3 protein. The sample has some 310,000 distinct CDR3 sequences; approximately 22% are singletons. This chain links TRBV10-2 with TRBJ2-1; D remains unclear. The sequence was collected from a man aged 18 to 30 who had mild COVID-19 (a few samples of this study predate the infection). Cell type and time point are not known. The source material was PBMCs or a T cell subset sorted from them (not recorded which). The CDR3 here is CASSAVRDEQFF. The DNA of the CDR3 is TGCGCCAGCAGTGCCGTCCGGGATGAGCAGTTCTTC.